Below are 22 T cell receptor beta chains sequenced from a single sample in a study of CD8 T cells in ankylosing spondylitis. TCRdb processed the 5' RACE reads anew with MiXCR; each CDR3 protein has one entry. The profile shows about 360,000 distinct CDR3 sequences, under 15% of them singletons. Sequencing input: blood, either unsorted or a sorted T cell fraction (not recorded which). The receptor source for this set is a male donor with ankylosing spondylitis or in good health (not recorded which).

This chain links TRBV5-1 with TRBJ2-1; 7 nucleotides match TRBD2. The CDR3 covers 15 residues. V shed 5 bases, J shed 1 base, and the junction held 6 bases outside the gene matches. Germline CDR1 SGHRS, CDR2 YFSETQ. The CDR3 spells CASRTGGGSYNEQFF. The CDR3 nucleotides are TGCGCCAGCAGGACCGGCGGGGGATCCTACAATGAGCAGTTCTTC.

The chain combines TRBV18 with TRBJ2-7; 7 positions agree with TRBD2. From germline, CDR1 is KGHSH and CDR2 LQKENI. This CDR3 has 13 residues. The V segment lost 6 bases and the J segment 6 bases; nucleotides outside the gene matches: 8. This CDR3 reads CASSPSGRSEQYF. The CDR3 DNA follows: TGTGCCAGCTCCCCCTCCGGGAGGAGCGAGCAGTACTTC.

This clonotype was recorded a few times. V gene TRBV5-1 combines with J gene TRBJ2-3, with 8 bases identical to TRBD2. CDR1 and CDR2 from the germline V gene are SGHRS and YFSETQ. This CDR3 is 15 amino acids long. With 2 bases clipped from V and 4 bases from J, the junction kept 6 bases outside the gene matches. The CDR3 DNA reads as TGCGCCAGCAGCTTCTACAGCGGGAGAGCAGATACGCAGTATTTT. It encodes CASSFYSGRADTQYF.

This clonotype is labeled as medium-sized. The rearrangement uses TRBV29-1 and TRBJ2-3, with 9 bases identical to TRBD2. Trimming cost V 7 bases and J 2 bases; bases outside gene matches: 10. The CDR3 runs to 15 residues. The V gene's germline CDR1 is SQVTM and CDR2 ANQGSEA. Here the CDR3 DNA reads TGCAGCGCCCGGACTAGCGTATCCCCCACAGATACGCAGTATTTT. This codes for CSARTSVSPTDTQYF.

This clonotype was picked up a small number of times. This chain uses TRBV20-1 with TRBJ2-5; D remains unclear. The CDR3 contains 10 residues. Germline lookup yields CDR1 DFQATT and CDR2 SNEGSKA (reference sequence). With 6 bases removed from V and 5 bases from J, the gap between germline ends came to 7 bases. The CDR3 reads CSAQVETQYF. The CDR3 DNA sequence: TGCAGTGCCCAAGTGGAGACCCAGTACTTC.

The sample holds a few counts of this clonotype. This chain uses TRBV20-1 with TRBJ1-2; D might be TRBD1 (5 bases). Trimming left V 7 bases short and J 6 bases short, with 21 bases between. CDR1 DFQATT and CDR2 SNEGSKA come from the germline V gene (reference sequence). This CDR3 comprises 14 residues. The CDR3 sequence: CSVGKGKLEDGYTF. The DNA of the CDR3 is TGCAGTGTCGGGAAGGGGAAACTCGAAGATGGCTACACCTTC.

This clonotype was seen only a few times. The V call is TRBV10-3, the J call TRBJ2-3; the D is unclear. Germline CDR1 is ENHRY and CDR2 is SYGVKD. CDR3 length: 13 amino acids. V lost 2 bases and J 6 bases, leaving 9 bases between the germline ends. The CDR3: CAISEDRWDTQYF. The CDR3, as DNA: TGTGCCATCAGTGAGGATCGGTGGGATACGCAGTATTTT.

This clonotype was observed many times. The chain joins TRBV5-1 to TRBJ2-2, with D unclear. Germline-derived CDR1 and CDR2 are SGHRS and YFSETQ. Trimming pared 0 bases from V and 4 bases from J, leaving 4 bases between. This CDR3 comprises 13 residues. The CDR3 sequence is CASSLGPTGELFF. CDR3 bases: TGCGCCAGCAGCTTGGGACCCACCGGGGAGCTGTTTTTT. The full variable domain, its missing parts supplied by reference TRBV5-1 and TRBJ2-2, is KAGVTQTPRYLIKTRGQQVTLSCSPISGHRSVSWYQQTPGQGLQFLFEYFSETQRNKGNFPGRFSGRQFSNSRSEMNVSTLELGDSALYLCASSLGPTGELFFGEGSRLTVL.

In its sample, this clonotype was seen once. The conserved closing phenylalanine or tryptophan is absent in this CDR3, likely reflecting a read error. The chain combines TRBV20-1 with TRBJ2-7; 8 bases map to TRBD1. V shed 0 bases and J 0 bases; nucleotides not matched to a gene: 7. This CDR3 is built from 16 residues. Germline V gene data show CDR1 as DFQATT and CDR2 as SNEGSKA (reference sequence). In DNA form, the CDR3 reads TGCAGTGCTAGAGATTCAGGGACAGGCCGCTCCTACGAGCAGTACTTA. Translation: CSARDSGTGRSYEQYL.

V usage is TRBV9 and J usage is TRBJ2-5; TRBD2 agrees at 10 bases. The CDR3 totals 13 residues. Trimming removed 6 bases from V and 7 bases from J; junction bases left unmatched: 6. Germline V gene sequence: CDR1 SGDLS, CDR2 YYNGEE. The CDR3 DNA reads TGTGCCAGCACCGGACTAGCGGATGGGACCCAGTACTTC. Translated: CASTGLADGTQYF. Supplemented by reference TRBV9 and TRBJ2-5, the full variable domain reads DSGVTQTPKHLITATGQRVTLRCSPRSGDLSVYWYQQSLDQGLQFLIQYYNGEERAKGNILERFSAQQFPDLHSELNLSSLELGDSALYFCASTGLADGTQYFGPGTRLLVL.

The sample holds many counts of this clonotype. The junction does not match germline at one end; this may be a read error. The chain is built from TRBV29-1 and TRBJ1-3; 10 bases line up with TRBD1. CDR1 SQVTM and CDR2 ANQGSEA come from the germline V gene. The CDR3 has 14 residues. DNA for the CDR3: TGCAGCGTTCAAGACAGGGGGCTAAGGAACACCATATATTTT. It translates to CSVQDRGLRNTIYF.

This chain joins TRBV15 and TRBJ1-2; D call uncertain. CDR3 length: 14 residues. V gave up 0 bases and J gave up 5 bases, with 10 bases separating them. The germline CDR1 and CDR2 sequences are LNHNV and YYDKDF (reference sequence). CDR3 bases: TGTGCCACCAGCAGAGATCGGTCCGGATATGGCTACACCTTC. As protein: CATSRDRSGYGYTF.

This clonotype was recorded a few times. CDR3 sequence (DNA): TGCAGCGTTCGGAAGCTCCTCCTCAATGAGCAGTTCTTC. Residues: CSVRKLLLNEQFF. The V and J genes are TRBV29-1 and TRBJ2-1; no reliable D call. The CDR3 consists of 13 residues. CDR1 and CDR2 (germline): SQVTM, ANQGSEA. V gave up 5 bases and J gave up 6 bases, with 14 bases separating them.

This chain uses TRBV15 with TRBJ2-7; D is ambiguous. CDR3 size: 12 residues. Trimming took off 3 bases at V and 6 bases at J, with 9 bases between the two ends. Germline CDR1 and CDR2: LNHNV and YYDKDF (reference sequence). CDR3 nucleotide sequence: TGTGCCACCAGCAGTGGCCTCTCCGAGCAGTACTTC. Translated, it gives CATSSGLSEQYF.

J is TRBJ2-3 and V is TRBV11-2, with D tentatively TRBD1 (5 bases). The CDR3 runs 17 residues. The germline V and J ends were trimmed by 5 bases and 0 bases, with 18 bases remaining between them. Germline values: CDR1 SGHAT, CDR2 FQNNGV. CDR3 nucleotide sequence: TGTGCCAGCAGCGCCATGACAGTAAGCACTAGCACAGATACGCAGTATTTT. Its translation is CASSAMTVSTSTDTQYF.

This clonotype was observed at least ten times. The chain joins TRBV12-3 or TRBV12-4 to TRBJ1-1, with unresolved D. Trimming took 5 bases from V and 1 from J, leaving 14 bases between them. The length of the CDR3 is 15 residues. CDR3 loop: CASSPDPYGNTEAFF. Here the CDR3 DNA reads TGTGCCAGCAGTCCAGATCCTTACGGGAACACTGAAGCTTTCTTT.

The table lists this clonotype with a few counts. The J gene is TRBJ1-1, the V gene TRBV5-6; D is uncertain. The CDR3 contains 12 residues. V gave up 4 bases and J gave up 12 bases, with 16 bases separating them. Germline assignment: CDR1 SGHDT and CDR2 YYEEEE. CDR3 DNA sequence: TGTGCCAGCAGCCGCCCGGCGCTCGAGACTTTCTTT. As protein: CASSRPALETFF. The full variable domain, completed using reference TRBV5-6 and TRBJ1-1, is DAGVTQSPTHLIKTRGQQVTLRCSPKSGHDTVSWYQQALGQGPQFIFQYYEEEERQRGNFPDRFSGHQFPNYSSELNVNALLLGDSALYLCASSRPALETFFGQGTRLTVV.

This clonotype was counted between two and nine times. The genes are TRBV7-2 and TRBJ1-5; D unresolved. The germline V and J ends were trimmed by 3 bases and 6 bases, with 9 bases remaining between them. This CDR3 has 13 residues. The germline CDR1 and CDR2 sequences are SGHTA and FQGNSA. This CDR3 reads CASSFSRVQPQHF. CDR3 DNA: TGTGCCAGCAGCTTCTCGAGGGTTCAGCCCCAGCATTTT.

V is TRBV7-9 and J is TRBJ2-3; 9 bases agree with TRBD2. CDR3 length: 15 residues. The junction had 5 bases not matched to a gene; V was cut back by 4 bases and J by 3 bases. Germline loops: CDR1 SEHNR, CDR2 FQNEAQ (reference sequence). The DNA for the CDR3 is TGTGCCAGCAGCTCTAGCGGGACCCGGACAGATACGCAGTATTTT. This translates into CASSSSGTRTDTQYF.

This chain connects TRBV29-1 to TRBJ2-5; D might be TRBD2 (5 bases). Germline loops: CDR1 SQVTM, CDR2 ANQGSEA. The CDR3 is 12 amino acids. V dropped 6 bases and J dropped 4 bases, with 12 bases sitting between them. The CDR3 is CSVRTRGETQYF. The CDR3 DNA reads TGCAGCGTCCGGACTCGGGGAGAGACCCAGTACTTC.

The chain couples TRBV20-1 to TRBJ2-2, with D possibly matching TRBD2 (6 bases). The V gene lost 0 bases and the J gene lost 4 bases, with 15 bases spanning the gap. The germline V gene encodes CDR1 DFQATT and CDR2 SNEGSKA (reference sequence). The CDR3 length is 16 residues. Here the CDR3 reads CSARERGGTGTGELFF. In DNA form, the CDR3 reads TGCAGTGCTAGAGAGCGCGGCGGGACGGGCACCGGGGAGCTGTTTTTT.

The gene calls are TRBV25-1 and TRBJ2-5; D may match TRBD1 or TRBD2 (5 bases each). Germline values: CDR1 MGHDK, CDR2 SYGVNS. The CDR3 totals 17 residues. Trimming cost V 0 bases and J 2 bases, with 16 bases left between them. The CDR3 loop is CASSEYWGTDLQETQYF. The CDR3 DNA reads TGTGCCAGCAGTGAATATTGGGGCACGGACTTACAAGAGACCCAGTACTTC.